This is a list of T cell receptor beta chains from one sample in a study of CD8+ T cells in alopecia areata. Some clones are missing from TCRdb's copy, which holds only in-frame ones; the method was immunoSEQ multiplex PCR. In the table there are some 110,000 clones, roughly two thirds of which are singletons. Input material: CD4+ T cells sorted from blood. Every receptor here comes from a human donor in good health. CDR3s include the opening cysteine and the closing phenylalanine or tryptophan. A D gene is named only where the DNA matches it firmly. Expanded clones are given a class, and other clones once, few, many or no size at all.

TRBJ2-3 | NA | TRBD1 | TRBV30 | CAWRRGRGSTDTQYF | TGTGCCTGGAGGAGGGGCAGGGGGAGCACAGATACGCAGTATTTT
TRBJ1-1 | NA | TRBD1 | TRBV19 | CASSRQRTGNTEAFF | TGTGCCAGTAGTCGCCAAAGGACAGGCAACACTGAAGCTTTCTTT
TRBJ1-2 | NA | NA | TRBV5-1 | CASSLGTNYGYTF | TGCGCCAGCAGCTTAGGGACTAACTATGGCTACACCTTC
TRBJ1-2 | NA | TRBD1 | TRBV7-9 | CASSPGTGLGYTF | TGTGCCAGCAGCCCCGGGACAGGGCTTGGCTACACCTTC
TRBJ1-5 | NA | TRBD1 | TRBV30 | CAWRATGTGDQPQHF | TGTGCCTGGAGGGCAACCGGGACAGGGGATCAGCCCCAGCATTTT
TRBJ2-5 | NA | TRBD2 | TRBV11-2 | CASSRTGLAGPLQETQYF | TGTGCCAGCAGCCGGACGGGACTAGCGGGACCTCTCCAAGAGACCCAGTACTTC
TRBJ2-7 | NA | NA | TRBV4-1 | CASSHHRDGVLHEQYF | TGCGCCAGCAGCCACCACCGGGACGGGGTACTCCACGAGCAGTACTTC
TRBJ2-7 | NA | TRBD1 | TRBV5-4 | CASRGDRTTYEQYF | TGTGCCAGCAGGGGGGACAGGACCACCTACGAGCAGTACTTC
TRBJ2-3 | NA | NA | TRBV30 | CAWNRASTDTQYF | TGTGCCTGGAACCGGGCTAGCACAGATACGCAGTATTTT
TRBJ1-1 | NA | NA | TRBV7-2 | CASSLTSGNTEAFF | TGTGCCAGCAGCCTTACGTCGGGGAACACTGAAGCTTTCTTT
TRBJ2-7 | NA | TRBD1 | TRBV27 | CASSLSGTGYEQYF | TGTGCCAGCAGCTTGTCCGGGACAGGCTACGAGCAGTACTTC
TRBJ2-7 | NA | NA | TRBV14 | CASSLNQGTPEEQYF | TGTGCCAGCAGCCTGAACCAGGGTACCCCTGAAGAGCAGTACTTC
TRBJ2-5 | once | NA | TRBV30 | CAWSVRGGETQYF | TGTGCCTGGAGTGTACGAGGAGGGGAGACCCAGTACTTC
TRBJ1-2 | NA | NA | TRBV5-1 | CASSFFGAGYGYTF | TGCGCCAGCAGCTTTTTTGGGGCAGGCTATGGCTACACCTTC
TRBJ2-7 | NA | NA | TRBV7-8 | CASSWSAYEQYF | TGTGCCAGCAGTTGGTCAGCCTACGAGCAGTACTTC
TRBJ2-3 | NA | TRBD2 | TRBV29-1 | CSVRTSGGGDTQYF | TGCAGCGTCAGGACTAGCGGGGGAGGAGATACGCAGTATTTT
TRBJ1-1 | once | TRBD1 | TRBV29-1 | CSVAYRGLAEAFF | TGCAGCGTTGCGTACAGGGGGTTGGCTGAAGCTTTCTTT
TRBJ2-1 | NA | TRBD2 | TRBV30 | CAWSVLGTSAYNEQFF | TGTGCCTGGAGTGTACTTGGGACTAGCGCATACAATGAGCAGTTCTTC
TRBJ2-3 | NA | TRBD2 | TRBV2 | CASSVKRGALGDTQYF | TGTGCCAGCAGTGTGAAGCGGGGGGCACTCGGGGATACGCAGTATTTT
TRBJ1-1 | few | TRBD1 | TRBV4-1 | CASSRTGGERSTEAFF | TGCGCCAGCAGCCGGACAGGGGGGGAACGATCCACTGAAGCTTTCTTT
TRBJ1-5 | once | NA | TRBV27 | CASSFRRVWDQPQHF | TGTGCCAGCAGTTTCAGAAGGGTCTGGGATCAGCCCCAGCATTTT
TRBJ1-3 | NA | NA | TRBV30 | CAWTIDSRSGNTIYF | TGTGCCTGGACTATCGACAGCCGCTCTGGAAACACCATATATTTT
TRBJ1-1 | once | NA | TRBV30 | CAWSVGTNTEAFF | TGTGCCTGGAGTGTGGGGACGAACACTGAAGCTTTCTTT
TRBJ2-7 | NA | NA | TRBV29-1 | CSVVRGTYEQYF | TGCAGCGTTGTTCGGGGGACCTACGAGCAGTACTTC
TRBJ1-6 | NA | NA | TRBV7-9 | CASSPLSIYNSPLHF | TGTGCCAGCAGCCCACTCTCAATTTATAATTCACCCCTCCACTTT
TRBJ2-2 | NA | NA | TRBV7-9 | CASSPANTGELFF | TGTGCCAGCAGCCCGGCGAACACCGGGGAGCTGTTTTTT
TRBJ2-3 | NA | NA | TRBV7-9 | CASSEDGADTQYF | TGTGCCAGCAGCGAAGACGGCGCAGATACGCAGTATTTT
TRBJ1-3 | NA | NA | TRBV30 | CAWSGGNTIYF | TGTGCCTGGAGTGGAGGAAACACCATATATTTT
TRBJ2-1 | NA | NA | TRBV18 | CASSPSGDNEQFF | TGTGCCAGCTCACCATCAGGGGACAATGAGCAGTTCTTC
TRBJ2-7 | NA | NA | TRBV5-1 | CASSQTPGAYEQYF | TGCGCCAGCAGCCAAACTCCGGGAGCATACGAGCAGTACTTC
TRBJ1-2 | once | TRBD1 | TRBV5-4 | CASSLPPGQGRFEDGYTF | TGTGCCAGCAGCTTGCCCCCGGGACAGGGAAGGTTCGAAGATGGCTACACCTTC
TRBJ1-1 | few | NA | TRBV4-1 | CASSQKKGENTEAFF | TGCGCCAGCAGCCAGAAGAAGGGGGAGAACACTGAAGCTTTCTTT
TRBJ1-1 | NA | TRBD1 | TRBV29-1 | CSVGDRGWTEAFF | TGCAGCGTTGGGGACAGGGGATGGACTGAAGCTTTCTTT
TRBJ1-5 | NA | NA | TRBV30 | CAWSVQSGQPQHF | TGTGCCTGGAGTGTACAGTCGGGCCAGCCCCAGCATTTT
TRBJ2-2 | NA | TRBD1 | TRBV19 | CASSIVGTVNTGELFF | TGTGCCAGTAGTATAGTAGGGACAGTGAACACCGGGGAGCTGTTTTTT
TRBJ1-4 | NA | NA | TRBV23-1 | CARGMGNEKLFF | TGCGCCCGCGGTATGGGTAATGAAAAACTGTTTTTT
TRBJ2-6 | NA | NA | TRBV4-1 | CASSQERAFVLTF | TGCGCCAGCAGCCAAGAGCGGGCGTTCGTCCTGACTTTC
TRBJ2-7 | NA | TRBD1 | TRBV4-1 | CASSHRGDRSYEQYF | TGCGCCAGCAGCCATAGGGGGGACAGGTCCTACGAGCAGTACTTC
TRBJ2-1 | NA | NA | TRBV7-9 | CASSLDGTPNNEQFF | TGTGCCAGCAGCTTGGACGGGACTCCCAACAATGAGCAGTTCTTC
TRBJ1-5 | NA | TRBD1 | TRBV29-1 | CSAQTGGNQPQHF | TGCAGCGCTCAGACAGGGGGCAATCAGCCCCAGCATTTT
TRBJ2-5 | few | TRBD2 | TRBV4-1 | CASSPGGPVTQYF | TGCGCCAGCAGCCCGGGGGGGCCGGTGACCCAGTACTTC
TRBJ1-2 | few | NA | TRBV30 | CAWSELNYGYTF | TGTGCCTGGAGTGAGTTGAACTATGGCTACACCTTC
TRBJ1-1 | once | NA | TRBV5-6 | CASSAGLMNTEAFF | TGTGCCAGCAGCGCGGGACTGATGAACACTGAAGCTTTCTTT
TRBJ2-3 | NA | NA | TRBV30 | CAWTPGGGTQYF | TGTGCCTGGACCCCCGGCGGTGGTACGCAGTATTTT
TRBJ2-6 | few | NA | TRBV7-2 | CASSAAGRSGANVLTF | TGTGCCAGCAGCGCAGCAGGGAGGTCTGGGGCCAACGTCCTGACTTTC
TRBJ1-5 | NA | NA | TRBV7-2 | CASSLAAGSNQPQHF | TGTGCCAGCAGCTTAGCGGCAGGTAGCAATCAGCCCCAGCATTTT
TRBJ2-7 | NA | NA | TRBV2 | CASSEARREQYF | TGTGCCAGCAGTGAAGCGCGGAGAGAGCAGTACTTC
TRBJ1-1 | NA | NA | TRBV4-1 | CASSRLGGGERSTEAFF | TGCGCCAGCAGCCGTTTGGGGGGAGGTGAAAGAAGCACTGAAGCTTTCTTT
TRBJ2-7 | NA | TRBD2 | TRBV29-1 | CSVALGSGGNEQYF | TGCAGCGTTGCTCTCGGTAGCGGGGGGAACGAGCAGTACTTC
TRBJ2-1 | NA | NA | TRBV20-1 | CSARKGTEQFF | TGCAGTGCTAGAAAGGGGACTGAGCAGTTCTTC